Shown below are 16 T cell receptor beta chains from a single sample sequenced in a study of early stage breast cancer tumors. Profiling relied on immunoSEQ multiplex PCR, and the TCRdb table lists in-frame clones only, not all of them. The sample shows around 78,000 clones, under 85% of them seen only once. Sequencing used blood. These receptors all come from a person in their sixties with breast cancer.

This clone has a handful of counts. This chain links TRBV19 with TRBJ1-1; D gene uncertain. CDR1 and CDR2 from the germline V gene are LNHDA and SQIVND (reference sequence). The CDR3 has 13 amino acids. Between the trimmed V and J ends, which lost 3 bases and 1 base, there was a span of 6 bases. The CDR3 sequence is CASSINRNTEAFF. The CDR3 nucleotides are TGTGCCAGTAGTATCAACCGGAACACTGAAGCTTTCTTT.

The table lists this clone with a few counts. V is TRBV6-5 and J is TRBJ1-5, with TRBD1 matching over 9 bases. Germline V gene sequence: CDR1 MNHEY, CDR2 SVGAGI. The length of the CDR3 is 14 residues. Losses at the gene ends were 6 bases for V and 5 bases for J; bases not matched to a gene: 5. The CDR3 reads CASSGDRDYQPQHF. CDR3 nucleotide sequence: TGTGCCAGCAGCGGGGACAGGGATTATCAGCCCCAGCATTTT.

The chain carries TRBV2 and TRBJ2-5; D perhaps matches TRBD2 (7 bases). The CDR3 sequence is 14 residues long. CDR1 and CDR2 from the germline V gene are SNHLY and FYNNEI. V was trimmed by 11 bases and J by 3 bases, leaving 19 bases between them. CDR3: CACKEGGGEETQYF. The CDR3 nucleotides are TGTGCCTGCAAAGAGGGGGGAGGGGAAGAGACCCAGTACTTC.

This clone was observed a handful of times. The sample contains more than one DNA sequence encoding this CDR3. The chain carries TRBV6-1 and TRBJ2-7; the D is unclear. V was clipped by 1 base and J by 4 bases, with 2 bases between them. CDR1 is MNHNS and CDR2 is SASEGT in the germline V gene. The CDR3 is 11 amino acids. Here the CDR3 reads CASSEGYEQYF. The CDR3 nucleotides are TGTGCCAGCAGTGAAGGGTACGAGCAGTACTTC.

The chain joins TRBV5-1 to TRBJ1-2; 7 nucleotides agree with TRBD1. The CDR3 is made up of 16 amino acids. The trim removed 4 bases at V and 1 base at J, leaving 10 bases unmatched. CDR1 and CDR2 (germline): SGHRS, YFSETQ. The CDR3 loop reads CASSARRPGGNYGYTF. DNA of the CDR3: TGCGCCAGCAGCGCGAGGCGGCCAGGGGGTAACTATGGCTACACCTTC.

This rearrangement joins TRBV6-1 to TRBJ1-5; D is ambiguous. The CDR3 sequence is 14 residues long. From germline, CDR1 is MNHNS and CDR2 SASEGT. V shed 8 bases and J shed 4 bases, with 15 bases lying between them. The CDR3 loop is CASLFTDANQPQHF. The CDR3, as DNA: TGTGCCAGCCTCTTCACGGATGCTAATCAGCCCCAGCATTTT.

V gene TRBV5-1 combines with J gene TRBJ2-3; D possibly corresponds to TRBD2 (5 bases). CDR3 length: 14 residues. With 3 bases removed from V and 2 bases from J, the gap between germline ends came to 10 bases. The germline V gene encodes CDR1 SGHRS and CDR2 YFSETQ. The CDR3: CASSSLAHTDTQYF. The CDR3 nucleotides read TGCGCCAGCAGCTCCTTAGCGCACACAGATACGCAGTATTTT.

The chain links TRBV27 to TRBJ2-3; 13 bases match TRBD2. CDR3 size: 16 residues. J was trimmed by 5 bases and V by 7 bases; bases with no gene match: 9. CDR1 is MNHEY and CDR2 is SMNVEV in the germline V gene (reference sequence). The CDR3: CASNPTLAGGIDTQYF. The CDR3 DNA reads as TGTGCCAGCAACCCCACACTAGCGGGGGGGATAGATACGCAGTATTTT.

The V call is TRBV2, the J call TRBJ2-1; D gene unclear. Germline V gene lookup returns CDR1 SNHLY and CDR2 FYNNEI. The CDR3 is 11 amino acids. Trimming pared 4 bases from V and 10 bases from J, leaving 8 bases between. For the CDR3, the DNA is TGTGCCAGCAGTGGTCGGCGGGAGCAGTTCTTC. This sequence encodes CASSGRREQFF.

The genes are TRBV10-1 and TRBJ2-3; D not certain. V lost 4 bases to trimming and J lost 2 bases, with 7 bases between them. The germline V gene has CDR1 WNHNN and CDR2 SYGVQD (reference sequence). The CDR3 loop spans 13 amino acids. The CDR3 loop is CASSVNPTDTQYF. CDR3 sequence (DNA): TGCGCCAGCAGTGTTAACCCCACAGATACGCAGTATTTT.

The chain links TRBV27 to TRBJ1-2; 10 nucleotides agree with TRBD1. The V segment lost 4 bases and the J segment 6 bases; nucleotides outside the gene matches: 5. Germline CDR1 reads MNHEY; CDR2 reads SMNVEV (reference sequence). CDR3 length: 14 residues. This CDR3 reads CASSSGTGDDGYTF. In nucleotides, the CDR3 is TGTGCCAGCAGTTCCGGGACAGGGGACGATGGCTACACCTTC.

The chain couples TRBV28 to TRBJ2-3; 7 bases match TRBD1. The CDR3 length is 13 residues. V shed 10 bases, J shed 4 bases, and the junction held 8 bases outside the gene matches. CDR1 MDHEN and CDR2 SYDVKM come from the germline V gene. The CDR3 region is CATRQGSADTQYF. The CDR3 DNA is TGTGCCACCAGACAGGGTTCCGCAGATACGCAGTATTTT.

The gene calls are TRBV4-1 and TRBJ2-5; D is possibly TRBD1 or TRBD2 (6 bases each). Germline CDR1 is MGHRA and CDR2 is YSYEKL. The CDR3 has 16 amino acids. V was clipped by 3 bases and J by 5 bases, with 19 bases between them. CDR3 DNA sequence: TGCGCCAGCAGCCAGGTCGCCGGGGGCGAGAGGGAGACCCAGTACTTC. Translated, it gives CASSQVAGGERETQYF.

This chain uses TRBV6-6 with TRBJ2-1; D is possibly TRBD2 (5 bases). CDR1 is MNHNY and CDR2 is SVGAGI in the germline V gene (reference sequence). This CDR3 has 16 residues. The V end was cut by 6 bases, the J end by 7 bases, with 22 bases between. CDR3 sequence: CASREPLRESENEQFF. DNA for the CDR3: TGTGCCAGCAGGGAACCTTTGAGGGAGAGTGAAAATGAGCAGTTCTTC.

With regard to this clone: Other DNA sequences in the sample encode the same CDR3. V usage is TRBV5-1 and J usage is TRBJ2-7; D gene unclear. CDR1 and CDR2 (germline): SGHRS, YFSETQ. This CDR3 comprises 14 residues. The V end lost 0 bases, the J end lost 0 bases, and 7 bases lay between the germline ends. This chain's CDR3 is CASSLAVGSYEQYF. DNA for the CDR3: TGCGCCAGCAGCTTGGCGGTGGGCTCCTACGAGCAGTACTTC.

The V and J genes are TRBV5-4 and TRBJ2-1; TRBD2 agrees at 8 bases. This CDR3 contains 14 residues. Germline lookup yields CDR1 SGHNT and CDR2 YYREEE (reference sequence). V was pared by 5 bases and J by 2 bases, with 3 bases of the junction left unmatched. For the CDR3, the DNA is TGTGCCAGCAGTGGGCGGGAGGCCTACAATGAGCAGTTCTTC. Translating it yields CASSGREAYNEQFF. The entire variable domain, with the rest obtained from reference TRBV5-4 and TRBJ2-1, is as follows: ETGVTQSPTHLIKTRGQQVTLRCSSQSGHNTVSWYQQALGQGPQFIFQYYREEENGRGNFPPRFSGLQFPNYSSELNVNALELDDSALYLCASSGREAYNEQFFGPGTRLTVL.